This TCR beta chain was obtained from a study of Graves' ophthalmopathy and Graves' hyperthyroidism. In the study overall: Where ophthalmopathy was absent within 18 months of follow-up, hyperthyroidism was stable.

Study results and caveats: Most expanded clonotypes from thyroid (those above 0.001 frequency) were also found in blood. Sensitivity of around 88% and specificity of approximately 76% were achieved when a 13-signature model separated ophthalmopathy from stable hyperthyroidism.

The study excluded patients with other autoimmune diseases, uncontrolled infections, pregnancy or lactation. There are many counts of this clonotype. What it recognizes is unknown. As the template, RNA transcripts were used to amplify TCR beta CDR3 regions. HTBI primers served in a first-round RT-PCR, which a second-round multiplex PCR followed. One entry per CDR3 protein results from TCRdb running MiXCR on the multiplex PCR reads. This repertoire shows 900,000 to 1,200,000 distinct CDR3 sequences, 35% to 45% found once; its top ten account for approximately 12%. Germline CDR1 SGHTA, CDR2 FQGNSA. The CDR3 runs to 14 residues. Trimming pared 4 bases from V and 0 bases from J, leaving 9 bases between.

The sequence came from an adult man with Graves' hyperthyroidism. Source material: peripheral blood or thyroid tissue (not recorded which). The rearrangement joins TRBV7-2 to TRBJ1-2; D unresolved. The CDR3 spells CASSWTVANYGYTF. The CDR3 nucleotides are TGTGCCAGCAGCTGGACGGTTGCTAACTATGGCTACACCTTC.